This record concerns one T cell receptor (beta chain) sequence. No antigen is known for it. A read error may produce the germline difference seen at one junction end. Germline lookup yields CDR1 SEHNR and CDR2 FQNEAQ (reference sequence). This CDR3 has 12 residues. The data derive from a study of cytomegalovirus exposure and HLA in healthy donors. Study results and caveats: A list of about 160 TCR beta chains associated with cytomegalovirus was given.

Amplification used 60 Vbeta primers and 13 Jbeta primers. The method was immunoSEQ multiplex PCR; TCRdb's version includes in-frame clones alone and lacks a portion of them. The data hold about 160,000 clones, with 71% observed a single time. Sequencing input: PBMCs. J is TRBJ1-1 and V is TRBV7-9, with D unclear. The sequence was obtained from a woman under 40 in good health and CMV-seronegative. CDR3 in amino acids: CSSSHRNTEAFF. The CDR3 DNA follows: TGTTCCAGCAGCCACAGGAACACTGAAGCTTTCTTT.